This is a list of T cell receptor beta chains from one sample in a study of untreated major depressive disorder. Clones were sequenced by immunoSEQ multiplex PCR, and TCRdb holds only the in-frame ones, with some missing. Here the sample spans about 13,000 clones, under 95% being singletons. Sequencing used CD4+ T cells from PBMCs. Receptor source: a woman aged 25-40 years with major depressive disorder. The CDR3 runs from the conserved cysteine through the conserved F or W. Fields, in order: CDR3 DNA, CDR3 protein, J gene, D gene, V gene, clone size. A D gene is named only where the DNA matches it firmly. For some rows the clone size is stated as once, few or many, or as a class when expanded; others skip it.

cdr3_nt: TGTGCCACCAGCCAAAGGGGTAACCAAGAGACCCAGTACTTC; cdr3_aa: CATSQRGNQETQYF; j_call: TRBJ2-5; d_call: .; v_call: TRBV15; clone_size: .
cdr3_nt: TGTGCCAGCAGCGAACGTTTGGGACAGGGACGTAGAAACACTGAAGCTTTCTTT; cdr3_aa: CASSERLGQGRRNTEAFF; j_call: TRBJ1-1; d_call: TRBD1; v_call: TRBV2; clone_size: .
cdr3_nt: TGTGCCAGCAGCCAACCCGGACTAGCGGGAGGGAAGAATGAGCAGTTCTTC; cdr3_aa: CASSQPGLAGGKNEQFF; j_call: TRBJ2-1; d_call: TRBD2; v_call: TRBV14; clone_size: .
cdr3_nt: TGTGCCAGCACCTCTGGGGGGTCCATAATCTATGGCTACACCTTC; cdr3_aa: CASTSGGSIIYGYTF; j_call: TRBJ1-2; d_call: .; v_call: TRBV7-9; clone_size: .
cdr3_nt: TGCAGCGTTGTGGGCAGACTAGCCAAAAACATTCAGTACTTC; cdr3_aa: CSVVGRLAKNIQYF; j_call: TRBJ2-4; d_call: .; v_call: TRBV29-1; clone_size: once
cdr3_nt: TGCAGCGTGACCCTGAGCGGCGAGCAGTACTTC; cdr3_aa: CSVTLSGEQYF; j_call: TRBJ2-7; d_call: .; v_call: TRBV29-1; clone_size: .
cdr3_nt: TGTGCCAGCAGCTCCCGAGCGAGTTGGGGCAATGAGCAGTTCTTC; cdr3_aa: CASSSRASWGNEQFF; j_call: TRBJ2-1; d_call: .; v_call: TRBV7-9; clone_size: .
cdr3_nt: TGCGCCAGCAGGTTCCCGGGACCTCAAGAGACCCAGTACTTC; cdr3_aa: CASRFPGPQETQYF; j_call: TRBJ2-5; d_call: .; v_call: TRBV5-1; clone_size: .
cdr3_nt: TGTGCCAGCAGCCGATACAGGGTAGCCTACGAGCAGTACTTC; cdr3_aa: CASSRYRVAYEQYF; j_call: TRBJ2-7; d_call: .; v_call: TRBV6-5; clone_size: .
cdr3_nt: TGCGCCAGCAGCTTGGCGGGGGGAGGAGCTTTCTTT; cdr3_aa: CASSLAGGGAFF; j_call: TRBJ1-1; d_call: .; v_call: TRBV5-1; clone_size: few
cdr3_nt: TGTGCCAGCAGCATCGACTCCTATGGCTACACCTTC; cdr3_aa: CASSIDSYGYTF; j_call: TRBJ1-2; d_call: .; v_call: TRBV7-2; clone_size: .
cdr3_nt: TGCGCCAGCAGCATCACTACCGCAACTAATGAAAAACTGTTTTTT; cdr3_aa: CASSITTATNEKLFF; j_call: TRBJ1-4; d_call: .; v_call: TRBV5-1; clone_size: .
cdr3_nt: TGTGCCTGGAGTGTAGGACAGCTAAATCAGCCCCAGCATTTT; cdr3_aa: CAWSVGQLNQPQHF; j_call: TRBJ1-5; d_call: .; v_call: TRBV30; clone_size: .
cdr3_nt: TGTGCCAGCAGCTTTATCGGGGAGCTGTTTTTT; cdr3_aa: CASSFIGELFF; j_call: TRBJ2-2; d_call: .; v_call: TRBV7-2; clone_size: .
cdr3_nt: TGTGCCAGCAAGGGCCTGAGGACTGAAGCTTTCTTT; cdr3_aa: CASKGLRTEAFF; j_call: TRBJ1-1; d_call: .; v_call: TRBV28; clone_size: .
cdr3_nt: TGTGCCAGCTCACCACCGGCAGGGGTCAATCAGCCCCAGCATTTT; cdr3_aa: CASSPPAGVNQPQHF; j_call: TRBJ1-5; d_call: .; v_call: TRBV18; clone_size: .
cdr3_nt: TGCGCCAGCAGCCAAGAGGGTCAGGGAAATGAAAAACTGTTTTTT; cdr3_aa: CASSQEGQGNEKLFF; j_call: TRBJ1-4; d_call: .; v_call: TRBV4-3; clone_size: .
cdr3_nt: TGTGCCAGCAGCGACCTTAGAGGGACCACTGAAGCTTTCTTT; cdr3_aa: CASSDLRGTTEAFF; j_call: TRBJ1-1; d_call: .; v_call: TRBV6-1; clone_size: .
cdr3_nt: TGTGCCAGCAGCTTGGATCCGGGGGGCTTACTTGGTGGCTACACCTTC; cdr3_aa: CASSLDPGGLLGGYTF; j_call: TRBJ1-2; d_call: .; v_call: TRBV5-5; clone_size: once
cdr3_nt: TGTGCCCGGGGACAGCCTCTATTCTATGGCTACACCTTC; cdr3_aa: CARGQPLFYGYTF; j_call: TRBJ1-2; d_call: TRBD1; v_call: TRBV10-3; clone_size: .
cdr3_nt: TGCAGCGTTTTTAGTGGTGAAAAACTGTTTTTT; cdr3_aa: CSVFSGEKLFF; j_call: TRBJ1-4; d_call: .; v_call: TRBV29-1; clone_size: .
cdr3_nt: TGCAGCGTTCTGGGAGCTAGCGGGCCCACAGATACGCAGTATTTT; cdr3_aa: CSVLGASGPTDTQYF; j_call: TRBJ2-3; d_call: TRBD2; v_call: TRBV29-1; clone_size: .
cdr3_nt: TGTGCCAGCAGCTCGGAGGGGAACCAAGAGACCCAGTACTTC; cdr3_aa: CASSSEGNQETQYF; j_call: TRBJ2-5; d_call: .; v_call: TRBV7-7; clone_size: .
cdr3_nt: TGTGCCAGCAGTTACTCCGCTAACTATGGCTACACCTTC; cdr3_aa: CASSYSANYGYTF; j_call: TRBJ1-2; d_call: .; v_call: TRBV6-5; clone_size: few
cdr3_nt: TGCGCCAGCAGCTTGCAGGAGAACACCGGGGAGCTGTTTTTT; cdr3_aa: CASSLQENTGELFF; j_call: TRBJ2-2; d_call: .; v_call: TRBV5-1; clone_size: .
cdr3_nt: TGTGCCAGCAGCCCCTTTGCAGGGACGGGCGGCTACACCTTC; cdr3_aa: CASSPFAGTGGYTF; j_call: TRBJ1-2; d_call: .; v_call: TRBV6-5; clone_size: .
cdr3_nt: TGTGCCAGTAGTATTTTCGGGCAGGCCTTCAATGAGCAGTTCTTC; cdr3_aa: CASSIFGQAFNEQFF; j_call: TRBJ2-1; d_call: .; v_call: TRBV19; clone_size: .
cdr3_nt: TGTGCCAGCAGCAGGGGTCCTGGGCCCCAAGAGACCCAGTACTTC; cdr3_aa: CASSRGPGPQETQYF; j_call: TRBJ2-5; d_call: .; v_call: TRBV11-3; clone_size: .
cdr3_nt: TGCGCCAGCAGCTTAACGACCCCTAGCACAGATACGCAGTATTTT; cdr3_aa: CASSLTTPSTDTQYF; j_call: TRBJ2-3; d_call: .; v_call: TRBV5-1; clone_size: .
cdr3_nt: TGTGCCAGCAGCTTGGGTCAGCTCATGAACACTGAAGCTTTCTTT; cdr3_aa: CASSLGQLMNTEAFF; j_call: TRBJ1-1; d_call: .; v_call: TRBV7-9; clone_size: .
cdr3_nt: TGTGCCAGCAGCTCTTGGGGGAAGACGAGCAATCAGCCCCAGCATTTT; cdr3_aa: CASSSWGKTSNQPQHF; j_call: TRBJ1-5; d_call: .; v_call: TRBV5-6; clone_size: once
cdr3_nt: TGCGCCAGCAGCCAAGGACTAGCGGACACAGATACGCAGTATTTT; cdr3_aa: CASSQGLADTDTQYF; j_call: TRBJ2-3; d_call: TRBD2; v_call: TRBV4-1; clone_size: .
cdr3_nt: TGTGCCAGCCAGGCGGGGCTTACTAATGAAAAACTGTTTTTT; cdr3_aa: CASQAGLTNEKLFF; j_call: TRBJ1-4; d_call: .; v_call: TRBV7-9; clone_size: .
cdr3_nt: TGTGCCATCAGTGAAGCCAGAGAACCTGGAAACACCATATATTTT; cdr3_aa: CAISEAREPGNTIYF; j_call: TRBJ1-3; d_call: .; v_call: TRBV10-3; clone_size: .
cdr3_nt: TGCGCCAGCAGCGTCCTGACAGGGAGAAGCACAGATACGCAGTATTTT; cdr3_aa: CASSVLTGRSTDTQYF; j_call: TRBJ2-3; d_call: TRBD1; v_call: TRBV5-1; clone_size: .
cdr3_nt: TGTGCCAGTAGTATCGGACAGCGTCACACTACTGAAGCTTTCTTT; cdr3_aa: CASSIGQRHTTEAFF; j_call: TRBJ1-1; d_call: .; v_call: TRBV19; clone_size: .
cdr3_nt: TGCGCCAGCAGCCAAGATCAGGCGGGGGCAGATGGCTACACCTTC; cdr3_aa: CASSQDQAGADGYTF; j_call: TRBJ1-2; d_call: .; v_call: TRBV4-3; clone_size: .
cdr3_nt: TGTGCCAGCAGCTCTAGATATGGCTACACCTTC; cdr3_aa: CASSSRYGYTF; j_call: TRBJ1-2; d_call: .; v_call: TRBV5-4; clone_size: .
cdr3_nt: TGTGCCTGGAGTGAAAGGGCTGAAGCTTTCTTT; cdr3_aa: CAWSERAEAFF; j_call: TRBJ1-1; d_call: .; v_call: TRBV30; clone_size: .
cdr3_nt: TGTGCCAGCAGCAAGAGCGCGAACACCGGGGAGCTGTTTTTT; cdr3_aa: CASSKSANTGELFF; j_call: TRBJ2-2; d_call: .; v_call: TRBV11-2; clone_size: .
cdr3_nt: TGTGCCACCCACAGCTCCTACGAGCAGTACTTC; cdr3_aa: CATHSSYEQYF; j_call: TRBJ2-7; d_call: .; v_call: TRBV6-6; clone_size: once